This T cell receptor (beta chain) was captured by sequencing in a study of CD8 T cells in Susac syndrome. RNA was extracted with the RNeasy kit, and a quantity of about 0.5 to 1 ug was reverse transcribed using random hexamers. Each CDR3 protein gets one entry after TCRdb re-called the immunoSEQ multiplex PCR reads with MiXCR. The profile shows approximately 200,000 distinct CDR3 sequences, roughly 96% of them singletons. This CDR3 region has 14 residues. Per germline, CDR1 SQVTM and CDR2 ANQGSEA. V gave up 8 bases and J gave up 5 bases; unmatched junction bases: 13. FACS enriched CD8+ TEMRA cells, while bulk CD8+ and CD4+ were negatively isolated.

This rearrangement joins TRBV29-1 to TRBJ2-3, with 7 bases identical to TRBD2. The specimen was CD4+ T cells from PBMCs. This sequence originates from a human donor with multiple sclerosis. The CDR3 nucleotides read TGCAGCCTCAAGCGGGGAACGTCGGTAGATACGCAGTATTTT. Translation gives CSLKRGTSVDTQYF.